A single sample is the source of the 7 T cell receptor beta chains below, sequenced in a study of blood T cell repertoires in COVID-19. TCRdb's table, derived via immunoSEQ multiplex PCR, lists solely in-frame clones and lacks some. The table includes 390,000 or so clones, roughly 90% detected once. Material for sequencing was peripheral blood. These receptors all come from a young man with active or convalescent COVID-19.

The chain recombines TRBV6-5 with TRBJ2-1; 10 positions match TRBD2. The V gene's germline CDR1 is MNHEY and CDR2 SVGAGI. Trimming cost V 0 bases and J 10 bases; bases outside gene matches: 3. This CDR3 spans 14 amino acids. CDR3 region: CASSYSRLAGEQFF. The CDR3 bases are TGTGCCAGCAGTTACTCGAGACTAGCGGGCGAGCAGTTCTTC.

This clone was detected once. V usage is TRBV7-9 and J usage is TRBJ2-5, with D perhaps TRBD2 (6 bases). Germline CDR1 and CDR2: SEHNR and FQNEAQ (reference sequence). The CDR3 consists of 14 residues. Trimming shortened V by 1 base and J by 2 bases, and 8 bases separated the two germline ends. CDR3 DNA sequence: TGTGCCAGCAGCTTAGTGGGGACTCAAGAGACCCAGTACTTC. Translation gives CASSLVGTQETQYF.

This clone was detected a few times. The V gene is TRBV6-5, the J gene TRBJ2-7; a possible D gene is TRBD2 (6 bases). The CDR3 is made up of 15 amino acids. The germline V gene has CDR1 MNHEY and CDR2 SVGAGI. V gave up 4 bases and J gave up 0 bases, with 13 bases separating them. DNA of the CDR3: TGTGCCAGCAGTTTGGGCGGGATGAGCTCCTACGAGCAGTACTTC. Protein sequence: CASSLGGMSSYEQYF.

This clone was picked up one time. The V gene is TRBV4-2, the J gene TRBJ2-3, with D perhaps TRBD2 (5 bases). Per germline, CDR1 LGHNA and CDR2 YNFKEQ. V was cut by 0 bases and J by 0 bases, with 10 bases left in between. The CDR3 is 16 amino acids. The CDR3 spells CASSQEPGWSTDTQYF. The CDR3 DNA is TGTGCCAGCAGCCAAGAGCCGGGGTGGAGCACAGATACGCAGTATTTT.

The chain has TRBV7-9 and TRBJ2-7; tentatively, D is TRBD2 (7 bases). The CDR3 sequence is 14 residues long. Germline V gene sequence: CDR1 SEHNR, CDR2 FQNEAQ (reference sequence). Trimming took off 5 bases at V and 4 bases at J, with 15 bases between the two ends. The DNA of the CDR3 is TGTGCCAGCAGCCGGGGGGCGGGGAGGTACGAGCAGTACTTC. It yields the protein CASSRGAGRYEQYF.

The CDR3 sequence: CASSLDGGGPNEQFF. CDR3 DNA sequence: TGTGCCAGCAGCTTAGATGGCGGGGGCCCCAATGAGCAGTTCTTC. The chain joins TRBV11-2 to TRBJ2-1; D perhaps matches TRBD2 (7 bases). CDR3 length: 15 amino acids. In germline, CDR1 is SGHAT, CDR2 FQNNGV. Trimming removed 0 bases at V and 6 bases at J, with 12 bases between. The complete variable domain, with remaining parts taken from reference TRBV11-2 and TRBJ2-1, reads EAGVAQSPRYKIIEKRQSVAFWCNPISGHATLYWYQQILGQGPKLLIQFQNNGVVDDSQLPKDRFSAERLKGVDSTLKIQPAKLEDSAVYLCASSLDGGGPNEQFFGPGTRLTVL.

V usage is TRBV7-7 and J usage is TRBJ2-5; TRBD2 aligns across 11 bases. V lost 6 bases, J lost 2 bases, and 2 bases stayed unmatched. CDR3 size: 14 residues. Looked up from germline, CDR1 is SSHAT and CDR2 is FNYEAQ (reference sequence). CDR3 DNA: TGTGCCAGCAGTAGCGGGGGGGCTCAAGAGACCCAGTACTTC. This gives the protein CASSSGGAQETQYF.